These 24 T cell receptor beta chains came from one sample sequenced in a study of lymphopenia after photon versus proton radiotherapy. The table came from immunoSEQ multiplex PCR; TCRdb's copy has only in-frame clones and leaves some out. The sample shows around 50,000 clones, roughly 80% of them seen only once. The source was peripheral blood, collected from a patient treated with proton-based radiotherapy. Receptors originate from a man aged 60 to 75 with pancreatic cancer.

This sequence joins TRBV28 and TRBJ1-2; 7 bases line up with TRBD1. The trim removed 5 bases at V and 2 bases at J, leaving 8 bases unmatched. Germline V lookup: CDR1 MDHEN, CDR2 SYDVKM. This CDR3 comprises 15 residues. DNA for the CDR3: TGTGCCAGCAGTCGTGCCCCGACAGGGAACTATGGCTACACCTTC. This translates into CASSRAPTGNYGYTF.

This clone was detected only once. The chain is built from TRBV19 and TRBJ1-4; a weak D match, TRBD1 (5 bases). CDR1 and CDR2 from the germline V gene are LNHDA and SQIVND (reference sequence). Trimming cost V 5 bases and J 7 bases, with 20 bases left between them. The CDR3 consists of 16 residues. The CDR3 is CASSRDVGSAGEKLFF. The CDR3 DNA reads TGTGCCAGTAGTCGGGACGTTGGATCAGCGGGTGAAAAACTGTTTTTT.

The chain couples TRBV7-6 to TRBJ1-1; D is undetermined. The CDR3 is made up of 13 amino acids. Looked up from germline, CDR1 is SGHVS and CDR2 is FNYEAQ. V dropped 5 bases and J dropped 3 bases, with 10 bases sitting between them. CDR3 DNA sequence: TGTGCCAGCAGCGTAACCTCATACACTGAAGCTTTCTTT. This gives the protein CASSVTSYTEAFF.

This clone has only a few counts. This chain links TRBV2 with TRBJ2-7, with D maybe TRBD1 (6 bases). Trimming cost V 5 bases and J 0 bases, with 11 bases left between them. This CDR3 region has 14 residues. The V gene's germline CDR1 is SNHLY and CDR2 FYNNEI. CDR3 sequence (DNA): TGTGCCAGCAGTCTTGGACAGCTCTCCTACGAGCAGTACTTC. It is translated as CASSLGQLSYEQYF. Full variable domain (rest looked up from reference TRBV2 and TRBJ2-7): EPEVTQTPSHQVTQMGQEVILRCVPISNHLYFYWYRQILGQKVEFLVSFYNNEISEKSEIFDDQFSVERPDGSNFTLKIRSTKLEDSAMYFCASSLGQLSYEQYFGPGTRLTVT.

The V gene is TRBV5-1, the J gene TRBJ2-7; D is perhaps TRBD1 (6 bases). V was clipped by 7 bases and J by 2 bases, with 16 bases between them. Germline V lookup: CDR1 SGHRS, CDR2 YFSETQ. This CDR3 is built from 14 residues. CDR3 DNA sequence: TGCGCCAGCGGGAGATCGGGACAACCCTACGAGCAGTACTTC. Protein product: CASGRSGQPYEQYF.

V and J are TRBV12-5 and TRBJ1-1; TRBD1 matches 11 bases. V was clipped by 5 bases and J by 4 bases; unmatched bases: 3. This CDR3 comprises 14 residues. Germline-derived CDR1 and CDR2 are LGHNT and FRNRAP. The CDR3 bases are TGTGCTAGTGGTGTCGGACAGGGGGCCACTGAAGCTTTCTTT. Residues: CASGVGQGATEAFF.

CDR3 sequence: CASRLSGIHSGANVLTF. The CDR3 nucleotides read TGTGCCAGCAGACTTAGCGGGATCCACTCTGGGGCCAACGTCCTGACTTTC. This chain joins TRBV27 and TRBJ2-6; TRBD2 matches 8 bases. This CDR3 spans 17 amino acids. Germline values: CDR1 MNHEY, CDR2 SMNVEV (reference sequence). The ends lost 6 bases at V and 0 bases at J; junction bases unmatched: 7.

The V call is TRBV27, the J call TRBJ2-3; D perhaps matches TRBD1 (6 bases). This CDR3 has 15 residues. The germline gives CDR1 MNHEY, CDR2 SMNVEV (reference sequence). V shed 4 bases and J shed 2 bases, with 13 bases lying between them. CDR3 protein: CASSSRTDPTDTQYF. As DNA, the CDR3 is TGTGCCAGCAGTTCGCGGACAGACCCCACAGATACGCAGTATTTT.

This clone was observed a single time. The chain recombines TRBV5-6 with TRBJ2-2, with unresolved D. This CDR3 contains 14 residues. Germline V gives CDR1 SGHDT, CDR2 YYEEEE. V lost 4 bases to trimming and J lost 0 bases, with 7 bases between them. The CDR3 DNA follows: TGTGCCAGCAGCCTGTTCGCGAACACCGGGGAGCTGTTTTTT. It is translated as CASSLFANTGELFF.

The rearrangement joins TRBV2 to TRBJ2-7; D perhaps matches TRBD2 (6 bases). The CDR3 is 13 amino acids. Germline CDR1 is SNHLY and CDR2 is FYNNEI. V gave up 6 bases and J gave up 0 bases, with 9 bases separating them. CDR3 nucleotides: TGTGCCAGCAGGCGGGACTTCTCCTACGAGCAGTACTTC. Translated, it gives CASRRDFSYEQYF.

The rearrangement joins TRBV30 to TRBJ2-3, with D possibly TRBD2 on 7 matching bases. V was pared by 8 bases and J by 13 bases, with 19 bases between. CDR3 length: 11 amino acids. CDR1 is GTSNPN, CDR2 SVGIG, per germline (reference sequence). The DNA of the CDR3 is TGTGCCGGAGGGGGGGCCCGCTCGAAGTATTTT. This encodes CAGGGARSKYF. The full variable domain, with the rest looked up from reference TRBV30 and TRBJ2-3, is SQTIHQWPATLVQPVGSPLSLECTVEGTSNPNLYWYRQAAGRGLQLLFYSVGIGQISSEVPQNLSASRPQDRQFILSSKKLLLSDSGFYLCAGGGARSKYFGPGTRLTVL.

The V call is TRBV7-7, the J call TRBJ2-5; D tentatively reads TRBD1 or TRBD2 (5 bases each). Germline V gene lookup returns CDR1 SSHAT and CDR2 FNYEAQ (reference sequence). The CDR3 runs to 14 residues. CDR3 sequence (DNA): TGTGCTAGCTCCCGGGACGGCTGGGGGGAGACCCAGTACTTC. This gives the protein CASSRDGWGETQYF.

This clone was seen only once. The rearrangement joins TRBV29-1 to TRBJ1-2; D is unresolved. CDR1 SQVTM and CDR2 ANQGSEA come from the germline V gene. The V gene lost 1 base and the J gene lost 4 bases, with 7 bases spanning the gap. The CDR3 is 12 amino acids. Here the CDR3 reads CSVEGQSYGYTF. CDR3 coding DNA: TGCAGCGTTGAAGGGCAGAGCTATGGCTACACCTTC.

In its sample, this clone was seen once. The chain uses TRBV28 and TRBJ1-2; 7 bases map to TRBD1. Germline trimming cut 7 bases from V and 0 bases from J; bases unmatched to any gene: 11. This CDR3 comprises 16 residues. The V gene's germline CDR1 is MDHEN and CDR2 SYDVKM. CDR3 DNA: TGTGCCAGCATCCCGGGACAGCTCGTTTCTAACTATGGCTACACCTTC. As protein: CASIPGQLVSNYGYTF.

To note about this clone: A junction end diverges from the germline sequence, so it may reflect a read error. This rearrangement joins TRBV6-5 to TRBJ2-7, with 12 bases fitting TRBD1. This CDR3 region has 13 residues. Germline V gene lookup returns CDR1 MNHEY and CDR2 SVGAGI. CDR3 residues: CASRRTGQGAPSF. CDR3 bases: TGTGCCAGCAGGCGAACGGGACAGGGGGCCCCATCCTTC.

The gene calls are TRBV6-1 and TRBJ1-2; no clear D gene. There are 14 residues in the CDR3. CDR1 and CDR2 from the germline V gene are MNHNS and SASEGT. Trimming removed 1 base at V and 3 bases at J, with 9 bases between. The CDR3 protein is CASSEGRADYGYTF. The DNA for the CDR3 is TGTGCCAGCAGTGAAGGAAGGGCCGACTATGGCTACACCTTC.

This clone was observed once. This rearrangement joins TRBV28 to TRBJ2-1; D gene uncertain. The CDR3 extends over 17 amino acids. The germline gives CDR1 MDHEN, CDR2 SYDVKM. Deletions cut 3 bases from V and 2 bases from J, with 17 bases between. CDR3 region: CASSFPRSVGAYNEQFF. The CDR3 coding sequence is TGTGCCAGCAGTTTCCCCCGGAGTGTCGGAGCCTACAATGAGCAGTTCTTC.

V usage is TRBV2 and J usage is TRBJ2-5, with 10 bases fitting TRBD1. Unmatched junction bases numbered 9, after V lost 6 bases and J lost 5 bases. This CDR3 comprises 15 residues. Germline lookup yields CDR1 SNHLY and CDR2 FYNNEI. CDR3 residues: CASRETGGALETQYF. For the CDR3, the DNA is TGTGCCAGCAGGGAGACAGGGGGCGCGTTGGAGACCCAGTACTTC.

V usage is TRBV2 and J usage is TRBJ2-5; 8 bases are a match to TRBD2. V lost 4 bases to trimming and J lost 5 bases; unmatched junction nucleotides: 15. This CDR3 contains 17 residues. CDR1 is SNHLY and CDR2 is FYNNEI in the germline V gene. As DNA, the CDR3 is TGTGCCAGCAGTGGACTCGGGCGGGAGGCCGCGGGGGAGACCCAGTACTTC. It translates to CASSGLGREAAGETQYF.

This clone occurred a few times. The chain links TRBV6-5 to TRBJ1-1, with 9 nucleotides matching TRBD1. Germline CDR1 and CDR2: MNHEY and SVGAGI. The CDR3 consists of 14 residues. The ends lost 6 bases at V and 7 bases at J; junction bases unmatched: 9. CDR3 nucleotide sequence: TGTGCCAGCAGACGCACAGGGGGCGAAGGTGAAGCTTTCTTT. Its protein product is CASRRTGGEGEAFF.

CDR3 loop: CASSSSRGAALGVGYTF. The CDR3 nucleotides are TGTGCCAGCAGCTCCAGCCGTGGGGCCGCCCTAGGGGTCGGCTACACCTTC. V usage is TRBV7-9 and J usage is TRBJ1-2; the D gene is possibly TRBD1 (5 bases). CDR3 length: 17 residues. Between the trimmed V and J ends, which lost 4 bases and 8 bases, there was a span of 26 bases. Germline assignment: CDR1 SEHNR and CDR2 FQNEAQ (reference sequence).

The chain combines TRBV5-1 with TRBJ2-5; D gene unclear. V was clipped by 0 bases and J by 4 bases, with 10 bases between them. The CDR3 is 14 residues long. Germline-derived CDR1 and CDR2 are SGHRS and YFSETQ. This chain's CDR3 is CASSLGGPRETQYF. The CDR3 nucleotides are TGCGCCAGCAGCTTGGGTGGTCCAAGAGAGACCCAGTACTTC.

The chain recombines TRBV5-1 with TRBJ2-3, with a weak D call TRBD1 (6 bases). Trimming left V 6 bases short and J 4 bases short, with 24 bases between. CDR3 size: 17 residues. Germline V gene lookup returns CDR1 SGHRS and CDR2 YFSETQ. CDR3 DNA sequence: TGCGCCAGCACTTGGGGTTCGACAGGCCTCGGGGCAGATACGCAGTATTTT. Its protein is CASTWGSTGLGADTQYF.

The J gene is TRBJ2-6, the V gene TRBV4-1; 10 bases align to TRBD1. After removal of 4 bases from V and 2 bases from J, the junction contained 14 bases not matched to a gene. Per the germline V gene, CDR1 is MGHRA and CDR2 is YSYEKL. The CDR3 runs to 20 residues. The CDR3 spells CASSPRPTGTGDTGANVLTF. The DNA for the CDR3 is TGCGCCAGCAGCCCGAGACCCACCGGGACAGGGGACACTGGGGCCAACGTCCTGACTTTC.